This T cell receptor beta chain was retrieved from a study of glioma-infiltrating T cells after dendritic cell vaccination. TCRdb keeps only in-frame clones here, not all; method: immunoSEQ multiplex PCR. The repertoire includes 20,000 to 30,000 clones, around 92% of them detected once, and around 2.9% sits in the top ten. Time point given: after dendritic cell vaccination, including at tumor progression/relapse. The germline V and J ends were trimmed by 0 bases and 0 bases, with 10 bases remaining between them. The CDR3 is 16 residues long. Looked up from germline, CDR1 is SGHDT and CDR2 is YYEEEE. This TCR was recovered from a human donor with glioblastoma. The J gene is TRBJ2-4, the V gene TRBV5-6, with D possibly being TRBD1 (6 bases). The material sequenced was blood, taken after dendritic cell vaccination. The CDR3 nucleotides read TGTGCCAGCAGCTTGGGAGGACAGATAGCCAAAAACATTCAGTACTTC. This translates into CASSLGGQIAKNIQYF.